The source of this T cell receptor (beta chain) is a study of Tregs in tolerant kidney transplant recipients. Study observations and caveats: Findings come from small patient numbers and require larger validation. Biological reproducibility was not directly addressed in this study. The most relevant donor-specific Treg TCRbeta repertoire apparently came from expansion with activated donor B cells.

About this clone: Its specificity is unknown.

The protocol was immunoSEQ multiplex PCR, while the TCRdb copy is restricted to in-frame clones and leaves out a portion. The table includes hundreds of thousands of clones, roughly 84% detected once. Thawed PBMCs were FACS-sorted into unstimulated CD4+CD25+CD127- regulatory T cells, CD4+CD25- non-regulatory cells, CD4 and CD8 cells. The CDR3 has 14 amino acids. Germline assignment: CDR1 LNHDA and CDR2 SQIVND (reference sequence). Losses at the gene ends were 6 bases for V and 0 bases for J; bases not matched to a gene: 4. The sequencing sample was made of CD4+ T cells from blood. The rearrangement uses TRBV19 and TRBJ1-1, with 7 nucleotides matching TRBD1. The clonotype was recovered from a human donor in good health. In DNA form, the CDR3 reads TGTGCCAGTAGCCGACAGGGCGTGAACACTGAAGCTTTCTTT. It is translated as CASSRQGVNTEAFF. The whole variable domain, filled in from reference TRBV19 and TRBJ1-1, reads DGGITQSPKYLFRKEGQNVTLSCEQNLNHDAMYWYRQDPGQGLRLIYYSQIVNDFQKGDIAEGYSVSREKKESFPLTVTSAQKNPTAFYLCASSRQGVNTEAFFGQGTRLTVV.